Described below is a single TCR beta chain sequence and its context. Its specificity is unknown. This specimen belongs to a study of T-cell memory formation after mild COVID-19. Study-wide results and limits: Balance between CD4 and CD8 was seen in clones contracting day 15 to 85, and a CD4+ lean was seen in later expanders.

This CDR3 has 18 residues. CDR1 is LGHNA and CDR2 is YSLEER in the germline V gene. The V and J ends lost 3 bases and 0 bases respectively, with 20 bases between them. TCRdb analysed the 5' RACE reads with MiXCR anew, one entry per CDR3 protein. The sample yields around 370,000 distinct CDR3 sequences, roughly 20% seen once. Sequenced sample: PBMCs or a T cell subset sorted from them (not recorded which). The chain employs TRBV4-3 and TRBJ1-1; the D gene is possibly TRBD1 (5 bases). The TCR originated in an adult woman who had mild COVID-19 (a few samples of this study predate the infection). Cell type and time point are not known. CDR3 nucleotide sequence: TGCGCCAGCAGCCATTCGATGGGGCAGGGACCTATGAACACTGAAGCTTTCTTT. Its translation is CASSHSMGQGPMNTEAFF.